This T cell receptor beta chain was recorded in a study of OX40 agonist ivuxolimab in advanced cancers. Turning to the study itself: Participants, around 80% male, averaged roughly 60 years of age, ranging from about 23 to 80. Patients achieving partial responses numbered three: one hepatocellular carcinoma case and two cutaneous melanoma cases. General study results and limits: Among the least clonally expanded were partial responders at 0.1-3.0 mg/kg. Within 6 weeks, CD4+ and CD8+ blood T cells expanded clonally at 0.1 to 3.0 mg/kg.

On this clone itself: What it binds is unknown.

The CDR3 is 14 residues long. Between the trimmed V and J ends, which lost 3 bases and 2 bases, there was a span of 8 bases. The germline CDR1 and CDR2 sequences are SNHLY and FYNNEI. Produced via immunoSEQ multiplex PCR; TCRdb's table is partial and in-frame only. The data contain 40,000 to 60,000 clones, approximately 80% of them singletons. The sequences come from CD4+ or CD8+ T cells sorted from blood, collected in a trial of the OX40 agonist ivuxolimab. The sequence derives from an adult with an advanced solid tumor such as melanoma, head and neck, liver or kidney cancer. The chain joins TRBV2 to TRBJ1-3; D might be TRBD1 (5 bases). The CDR3 is CASSEGRAGNTIYF. The CDR3 bases are TGTGCCAGCAGTGAGGGCAGGGCTGGAAACACCATATATTTT.